This entry lists 24 T cell receptor beta chains sequenced from one sample in a study of T cell repertoires in cytomegalovirus infection. TCRdb ran MiXCR on the reads and lists one entry per CDR3 protein. The sample consists of 350,000 to 400,000 distinct CDR3 sequences, nearly 35% of them appearing once. For these TCRs, the target antigens are not known. The input for sequencing was cultured PBMCs, taken from culture after CMV antigen stimulation. The receptor source for this set is a human donor in good health (CMV status not recorded). Some clones in this sample may be carry-over from other donors' samples.

Concerning this clonotype: One junction end disagrees with the germline gene, perhaps due to a read error. J is TRBJ2-1 and V is TRBV7-2; 8 bases align to TRBD2. The CDR3 contains 16 residues. Germline V gives CDR1 SGHTA, CDR2 FQGNSA. The DNA for the CDR3 is TGTGCCAGCAGCCTTAGGATTAGCGGGGTCTACAATGAGCAGTCCTTC. This codes for CASSLRISGVYNEQSF.

The chain couples TRBV12-3 or TRBV12-4 to TRBJ1-2; 8 bases line up with TRBD1. With 8 bases clipped from V and 4 bases from J, the junction kept 15 bases outside the gene matches. This CDR3 region has 16 residues. CDR3 sequence reads: CASRSGGTGEGYGYTF. CDR3 in DNA: TGTGCCAGCCGATCCGGTGGGACAGGAGAGGGCTATGGCTACACCTTC.

The rearrangement uses TRBV6-6 and TRBJ2-3, with a possible D match to TRBD1 (6 bases). The CDR3 spans 16 residues. Germline V gene data show CDR1 as MNHNY and CDR2 as SVGAGI (reference sequence). V was shortened by 7 bases and J by 5 bases, with 22 bases between the two germline ends. CDR3 loop: CASTRRGQTSKDTQYF. The CDR3 DNA follows: TGTGCCAGCACCCGACGCGGACAGACTTCAAAAGATACGCAGTATTTT.

This sequence joins TRBV24-1 and TRBJ2-3, with unresolved D. From germline, CDR1 is KGHDR and CDR2 SFDVKD. This CDR3 spans 13 amino acids. Trimming stripped 4 bases from V and 4 bases from J, with 8 bases between. CDR3 DNA sequence: TGTGCCACCAGTGACCCTCGGCCAGATACGCAGTATTTT. Translated, it gives CATSDPRPDTQYF.

The V gene is TRBV29-1, the J gene TRBJ1-2; 7 nucleotides agree with TRBD1. Germline CDR1 is SQVTM and CDR2 is ANQGSEA. The CDR3 has 13 residues. V lost 7 bases to trimming and J lost 8 bases; unmatched junction nucleotides: 13. The CDR3 loop reads CSAPVQGGTGYTF. The CDR3, as DNA: TGCAGCGCTCCGGTTCAGGGGGGGACGGGCTACACCTTC.

This rearrangement joins TRBV19 to TRBJ2-1, with 8 bases that match TRBD1. CDR1 LNHDA and CDR2 SQIVND come from the germline V gene (reference sequence). The J segment lost 8 bases and the V segment lost 3 bases, leaving 9 bases of the junction unmatched. The CDR3 is made up of 15 amino acids. CDR3 protein: CASSIPNRGYDEQFF. The CDR3 nucleotides read TGTGCCAGTAGTATCCCTAACAGGGGGTACGATGAGCAGTTCTTC.

The gene calls are TRBV6-1 and TRBJ1-1; perhaps TRBD1 as D (5 bases). Germline V gene sequence: CDR1 MNHNS, CDR2 SASEGT. The CDR3 spans 14 residues. V lost 6 bases and J 1 base, leaving 12 bases between the germline ends. For the CDR3, the DNA is TGTGCCAGCAGGGGGGGTTGGGGGAACACTGAAGCTTTCTTT. It specifies CASRGGWGNTEAFF.

This clonotype has more than one count but fewer than ten. The chain couples TRBV6-5 to TRBJ2-1; TRBD2 aligns across 9 bases. This CDR3 region has 16 residues. The V gene's germline CDR1 is MNHEY and CDR2 SVGAGI. V gave up 2 bases and J gave up 4 bases; unmatched junction bases: 6. CDR3 loop: CASSYLSSGIYNEQFF. CDR3 sequence (DNA): TGTGCCAGCAGTTACCTGTCTAGCGGGATATACAATGAGCAGTTCTTC.

This sequence joins TRBV6-6 and TRBJ2-4; TRBD1 matches at 12 bases. Germline CDR1 MNHNY, CDR2 SVGAGI (reference sequence). The J segment lost 8 bases and the V segment lost 2 bases, leaving 4 bases of the junction unmatched. The CDR3 is 15 amino acids. The CDR3 DNA is TGTGCCAGCAGTTACGGGACAGGGGGCAGGGACATTCAGTACTTC. This sequence encodes CASSYGTGGRDIQYF.

This chain uses TRBV19 with TRBJ1-2; unclear D gene. The CDR3 sequence is 13 residues long. CDR1 is LNHDA, CDR2 SQIVND, per germline (reference sequence). Trimming removed 5 bases from V and 6 bases from J, with 13 bases in between. The chain's CDR3 is CASSPRVADGYTF. For the CDR3, the DNA is TGTGCCAGTAGTCCGCGCGTTGCGGATGGCTACACCTTC. The variable domain in full, completed from reference TRBV19 and TRBJ1-2, reads DGGITQSPKYLFRKEGQNVTLSCEQNLNHDAMYWYRQDPGQGLRLIYYSQIVNDFQKGDIAEGYSVSREKKESFPLTVTSAQKNPTAFYLCASSPRVADGYTFGSGTRLTVV.

The chain has TRBV2 and TRBJ2-7, with 9 bases fitting TRBD1. The V gene's germline CDR1 is SNHLY and CDR2 FYNNEI. This CDR3 spans 14 amino acids. J was trimmed by 7 bases and V by 8 bases; bases with no gene match: 12. CDR3 residues: CASQSTGQGGEQYV. The CDR3 bases are TGTGCCAGCCAGTCGACGGGACAGGGAGGAGAGCAGTACGTC.

V is TRBV27 and J is TRBJ1-1; possible D gene TRBD1, 5 bases. Looked up from germline, CDR1 is MNHEY and CDR2 is SMNVEV (reference sequence). The CDR3 runs to 12 residues. Trimming took 5 bases from V and 11 from J, leaving 15 bases between them. CDR3 in amino acids: CASSPRGEWAFF. CDR3 DNA: TGTGCCAGCAGTCCACGGGGGGAGTGGGCTTTCTTT.

V usage is TRBV19 and J usage is TRBJ1-1; TRBD1 matches at 7 bases. CDR3 length: 14 residues. V shed 4 bases and J 4 bases; nucleotides not matched to a gene: 6. CDR1 and CDR2 from the germline V gene are LNHDA and SQIVND (reference sequence). The CDR3 coding sequence is TGTGCCAGTAGTACCGCCGGACAGGTCACTGAAGCTTTCTTT. This codes for CASSTAGQVTEAFF.

This rearrangement joins TRBV9 to TRBJ1-2; unclear D gene. V dropped 7 bases and J dropped 0 bases, with 13 bases sitting between them. Looked up from germline, CDR1 is SGDLS and CDR2 is YYNGEE. The length of the CDR3 is 14 residues. The CDR3 nucleotides read TGTGCCAGCCTCAGGACGGGAGCTAACTATGGCTACACCTTC. The encoded protein is CASLRTGANYGYTF.

On this clonotype: With a much larger clone just one base away, this may be a read error. The rearrangement uses TRBV5-1 and TRBJ2-6; 8 bases line up with TRBD2. The CDR3 loop spans 19 amino acids. V trimming: 4 bases; J trimming: 0 bases; junction bases outside the gene matches: 12. From germline, CDR1 is SGHRS and CDR2 YFSETQ. The CDR3 is CASSPWTSSIPSGANVLTF. The CDR3 DNA sequence: TGCGCCAGCAGCCCCTGGACTAGCAGTATCCCCTCTGGGGCCAACGTCCTGACTTTC.

The chain uses TRBV4-1 and TRBJ1-4; D remains ambiguous. The CDR3 covers 17 residues. The V and J ends lost 4 bases and 8 bases respectively, with 23 bases between them. Germline assignment: CDR1 MGHRA and CDR2 YSYEKL. Written as DNA, the CDR3 is TGCGCCAGCAGCCTTCGATTCGACCCCCAGGTCGGGGAAAAACTGTTTTTT. This gives the protein CASSLRFDPQVGEKLFF.

This clonotype appeared many times. The rearrangement links TRBV7-2 to TRBJ1-5; D is possibly TRBD1 (6 bases). Per germline, CDR1 SGHTA and CDR2 FQGNSA. V was pared by 5 bases and J by 2 bases, with 10 bases between. The CDR3 runs 14 residues. The CDR3 coding sequence is TGTGCCAGCAGCCAACAGGGAGGCAATCAGCCCCAGCATTTT. Translated, it gives CASSQQGGNQPQHF.

V gene TRBV29-1 combines with J gene TRBJ2-7, with TRBD1 as a possible D gene (6 bases). This CDR3 comprises 15 residues. The V end lost 0 bases, the J end lost 3 bases, and 15 bases lay between the germline ends. The germline CDR1 and CDR2 sequences are SQVTM and ANQGSEA. CDR3 bases: TGCAGCGTTGAAGATCCCGCGGCCAGGGGCTACGAGCAGTACTTC. Amino acid sequence: CSVEDPAARGYEQYF.

This clonotype occurred a few times. The V and J genes are TRBV7-8 and TRBJ2-3; 8 bases are shared with TRBD2. Unmatched junction bases numbered 3, after V lost 1 base and J lost 0 bases. The CDR3 covers 16 residues. Germline V gene lookup returns CDR1 SGHVS and CDR2 FQNEAQ. The CDR3 DNA is TGTGCCAGCAGCTTAGAATTAGCGGGAAGCACAGATACGCAGTATTTT. Amino acid sequence: CASSLELAGSTDTQYF.

This clonotype was counted only a few times. The gene calls are TRBV6-5 and TRBJ2-1; 8 bases line up with TRBD1. CDR3 length equals 13 residues. CDR1 is MNHEY and CDR2 is SVGAGI in the germline V gene. With 7 bases clipped from V and 7 bases from J, the junction kept 6 bases outside the gene matches. As DNA, the CDR3 is TGTGCCAGCACCAGGACAGGGAAAAATGAGCAGTTCTTC. It specifies CASTRTGKNEQFF.

This clonotype appeared a few times. The gene calls are TRBV7-2 and TRBJ1-2, with D maybe TRBD1 (5 bases). V was pared by 3 bases and J by 7 bases, with 12 bases between. CDR1 is SGHTA and CDR2 is FQGNSA in the germline V gene. This CDR3 spans 13 amino acids. The CDR3 is CASSFQGRSGYTF. CDR3 in DNA: TGTGCCAGCAGCTTCCAGGGACGTAGTGGCTACACCTTC.

This clonotype appeared a few times. The CDR3 coding sequence is TGTGCCAGCAGTTGGCAGGGGCCGAACACTGAAGCTTTCTTT. It encodes CASSWQGPNTEAFF. The chain is built from TRBV6-5 and TRBJ1-1; tentative D call: TRBD1 (6 bases). With 4 bases removed from V and 1 base from J, the gap between germline ends came to 10 bases. Germline loops: CDR1 MNHEY, CDR2 SVGAGI. The CDR3 spans 14 residues.

This clonotype was counted many times. This rearrangement joins TRBV4-1 to TRBJ2-3; 9 bases are a match to TRBD2. The germline V gene encodes CDR1 MGHRA and CDR2 YSYEKL. Unmatched junction bases numbered 14, after V lost 3 bases and J lost 4 bases. This CDR3 is built from 18 residues. DNA for the CDR3: TGCGCCAGCAGCCAGGAAAAGGGGGCAGCGGGAGGCCCAGATACGCAGTATTTT. It yields the protein CASSQEKGAAGGPDTQYF.

The chain uses TRBV7-2 and TRBJ2-2, with D perhaps TRBD2 (5 bases). This CDR3 contains 15 residues. Germline CDR1 and CDR2: SGHTA and FQGNSA. The V and J ends lost 5 bases and 3 bases respectively, with 13 bases between them. The CDR3 is CASSSGVGDTGELFF. For the CDR3, the DNA is TGTGCCAGCAGCAGCGGTGTTGGGGACACCGGGGAGCTGTTTTTT.